This TCR beta chain was identified in a study of blood T cells in healthy people across ages. The study drew donors from healthy Caucasian individuals in Russia aged about 6 to 95. The length of the CDR3 is 19 residues. V shed 3 bases, J shed 0 bases, and the junction held 11 bases outside the gene matches. The germline gives CDR1 SGDLS, CDR2 YYNGEE. A second PCR, run for about 7 to 11 cycles, used a sample-barcoded 5' primer plus a J-beta primer mix. Carrying 12 random nucleotides, a template-switch adaptor labeled each individual cDNA molecule. TCRdb redid the calling of the 5' RACE reads with MiXCR, one entry per CDR3 protein. Here the sample spans 600,000 to 900,000 distinct CDR3 sequences, around a quarter being singletons. The sample was also reused in another study, on T cells of mothers and their children. In that study: For the second PCR, the M1S primer put in sample barcodes and 2-4 random nucleotides. The overlap seen between related mothers and children slightly exceeded that of unrelated pairs, though not significantly.

Sample: blood. The sequence came from a boy aged 5-17 years in good health. The rearrangement joins TRBV9 to TRBJ2-1, with TRBD2 matching over 11 bases. The CDR3 reads CASSAPLAGGGSSYNEQFF. CDR3 DNA sequence: TGTGCCAGCAGCGCGCCCCTAGCGGGGGGCGGGAGCTCCTACAATGAGCAGTTCTTC.